A single TCR beta chain is shown here with its context. What it binds is not known. The sample belongs to a study of response to subunit inactivated influenza vaccine. Study-wide results and limits: There was a suggestion from the authors that each seasonal influenza vaccination recruits few new T cells.

TCRdb recomputed calls from the RT-PCR reads with MiXCR, one row per CDR3 protein. The sample shows roughly 500,000 distinct CDR3 sequences, 25% of them seen only once. Per germline, CDR1 MGHDK and CDR2 SYGVNS. This CDR3 comprises 12 residues. V gave up 2 bases and J gave up 8 bases, with 9 bases separating them. The chain has TRBV25-1 and TRBJ1-2; D gene uncertain. The origin of this receptor is a man aged 50-59 years who received an inactivated influenza vaccine. The sequences come from CD4+ T cells sorted from PBMCs, collected around 5 days after vaccination. CDR3 amino acids: CASSEPRSGYTF. The CDR3 nucleotides read TGTGCCAGCAGTGAACCCAGGTCGGGCTACACCTTC.